The sequence of this TCR beta chain was determined in a study of T cells in Graves' hyperthyroidism and ophthalmopathy. The CDR3 regions of TCR beta were amplified from RNA transcripts. HTBI primers were used for first-round RT-PCR of the TCR CDR3. TCRdb recomputed calls from the multiplex PCR reads with MiXCR, one row per CDR3 protein. The table includes fewer than 500,000 distinct CDR3 sequences, roughly 13% detected once. V was pared by 1 base and J by 0 bases, with 4 bases of the junction left unmatched. CDR1 is DFQATT, CDR2 SNEGSKA, per germline (reference sequence). The CDR3 is 16 amino acids. The receptor comes from a man aged 25 to 40 with Graves' hyperthyroidism that later progressed to Graves' ophthalmopathy. Sequenced: blood. The V call is TRBV20-1, the J call TRBJ2-2; TRBD2 matches at 8 bases. CDR3 region: CSARVASGPNTGELFF. DNA for the CDR3: TGCAGTGCTAGAGTGGCTAGCGGGCCGAACACCGGGGAGCTGTTTTTT.